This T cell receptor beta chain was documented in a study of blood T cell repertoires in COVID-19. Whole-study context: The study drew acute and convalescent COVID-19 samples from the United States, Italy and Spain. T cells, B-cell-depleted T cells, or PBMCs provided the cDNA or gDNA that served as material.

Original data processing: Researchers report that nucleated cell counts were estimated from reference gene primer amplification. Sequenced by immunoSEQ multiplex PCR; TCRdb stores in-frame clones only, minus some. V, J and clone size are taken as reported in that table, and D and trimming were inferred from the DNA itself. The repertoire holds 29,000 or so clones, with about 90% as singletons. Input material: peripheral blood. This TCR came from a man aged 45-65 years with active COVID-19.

CDR3 nucleotide sequence: TGTGCCAGCAGTTGGGACAGGACCACCGATCAGCCCCAGCATTTT. This encodes CASSWDRTTDQPQHF. V gene TRBV28 combines with J gene TRBJ1-5; 8 bases map to TRBD1. The CDR3 sequence is 15 residues long. Trimming took 4 bases from V and 5 from J; bases not matched to a gene: 7. CDR1 and CDR2 from the germline V gene are MDHEN and SYDVKM.